The clone carrying this T cell receptor beta chain has a count of ten or more. Amplified regions were TCR beta CDR3 sequences from RNA transcripts. In the first-round RT-PCR of the TCR CDR3, the HTBI primer set was used. TCRdb analysed the multiplex PCR reads with MiXCR anew, one entry per CDR3 protein. Here the sample spans over 500,000 distinct CDR3 sequences, 40% to 55% being singletons. The sample is drawn from a study of T cells in Graves' hyperthyroidism and ophthalmopathy. V dropped 5 bases and J dropped 0 bases, with 14 bases sitting between them. The CDR3 loop spans 17 amino acids. CDR1 is MGHRA and CDR2 is YSYEKL in the germline V gene.

The chain combines TRBV4-1 with TRBJ1-6, with D uncertain. Material: peripheral blood or thyroid tissue (not recorded which). This sequence originates from an adult woman with Graves' disease, either hyperthyroidism or ophthalmopathy (not recorded which). Here the CDR3 DNA reads TGCGCCAGCAGCTCTCCCGTCAGCGGCTCCTATAATTCACCCCTCCACTTT. It is translated as CASSSPVSGSYNSPLHF.